This TCR beta chain was captured by sequencing in a study of response to subunit inactivated influenza vaccine. Whole-study findings and limits: A suggestion made by the authors is that each seasonal influenza vaccination recruits few new T cells.

V was clipped by 2 bases and J by 7 bases, with 14 bases between them. This CDR3 is 14 amino acids long. Germline V lookup: CDR1 KGHSH, CDR2 LQKENI. One entry per CDR3 protein results from TCRdb running MiXCR on the RT-PCR reads. Counted here are under 550,000 distinct CDR3 sequences, approximately 6.9% occurring once; the ten biggest clones make up over 10%. Worth noting for this clonotype: The antigen is not known.

The TCR sequence derives from a man in his fifties or sixties who received an inactivated influenza vaccine. This chain connects TRBV18 to TRBJ2-5, with D hard to call. Sequences were derived from PBMCs from blood, sampled less than 30 months after vaccination. The CDR3 reads CASSPDSSKWTQYF. CDR3 coding DNA: TGTGCCAGCTCACCAGATAGCAGCAAGTGGACCCAGTACTTC.